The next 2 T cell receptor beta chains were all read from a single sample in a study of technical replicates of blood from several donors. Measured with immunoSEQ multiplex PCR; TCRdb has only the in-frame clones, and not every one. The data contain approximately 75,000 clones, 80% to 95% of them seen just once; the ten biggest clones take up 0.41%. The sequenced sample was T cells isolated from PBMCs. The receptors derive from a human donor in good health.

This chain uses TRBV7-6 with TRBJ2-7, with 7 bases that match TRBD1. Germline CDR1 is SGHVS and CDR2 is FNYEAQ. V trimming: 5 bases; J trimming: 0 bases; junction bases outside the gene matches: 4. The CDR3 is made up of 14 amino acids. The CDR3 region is CASSPRDSSYEQYF. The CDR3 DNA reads TGTGCCAGCAGCCCCCGGGACAGCTCCTACGAGCAGTACTTC.

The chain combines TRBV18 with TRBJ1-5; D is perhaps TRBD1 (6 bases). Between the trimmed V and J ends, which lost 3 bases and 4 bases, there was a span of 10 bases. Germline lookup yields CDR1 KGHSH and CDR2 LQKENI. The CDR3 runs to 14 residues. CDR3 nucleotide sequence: TGTGCCAGCTCACCTATCCAGGGGAATCAGCCCCAGCATTTT. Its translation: CASSPIQGNQPQHF.